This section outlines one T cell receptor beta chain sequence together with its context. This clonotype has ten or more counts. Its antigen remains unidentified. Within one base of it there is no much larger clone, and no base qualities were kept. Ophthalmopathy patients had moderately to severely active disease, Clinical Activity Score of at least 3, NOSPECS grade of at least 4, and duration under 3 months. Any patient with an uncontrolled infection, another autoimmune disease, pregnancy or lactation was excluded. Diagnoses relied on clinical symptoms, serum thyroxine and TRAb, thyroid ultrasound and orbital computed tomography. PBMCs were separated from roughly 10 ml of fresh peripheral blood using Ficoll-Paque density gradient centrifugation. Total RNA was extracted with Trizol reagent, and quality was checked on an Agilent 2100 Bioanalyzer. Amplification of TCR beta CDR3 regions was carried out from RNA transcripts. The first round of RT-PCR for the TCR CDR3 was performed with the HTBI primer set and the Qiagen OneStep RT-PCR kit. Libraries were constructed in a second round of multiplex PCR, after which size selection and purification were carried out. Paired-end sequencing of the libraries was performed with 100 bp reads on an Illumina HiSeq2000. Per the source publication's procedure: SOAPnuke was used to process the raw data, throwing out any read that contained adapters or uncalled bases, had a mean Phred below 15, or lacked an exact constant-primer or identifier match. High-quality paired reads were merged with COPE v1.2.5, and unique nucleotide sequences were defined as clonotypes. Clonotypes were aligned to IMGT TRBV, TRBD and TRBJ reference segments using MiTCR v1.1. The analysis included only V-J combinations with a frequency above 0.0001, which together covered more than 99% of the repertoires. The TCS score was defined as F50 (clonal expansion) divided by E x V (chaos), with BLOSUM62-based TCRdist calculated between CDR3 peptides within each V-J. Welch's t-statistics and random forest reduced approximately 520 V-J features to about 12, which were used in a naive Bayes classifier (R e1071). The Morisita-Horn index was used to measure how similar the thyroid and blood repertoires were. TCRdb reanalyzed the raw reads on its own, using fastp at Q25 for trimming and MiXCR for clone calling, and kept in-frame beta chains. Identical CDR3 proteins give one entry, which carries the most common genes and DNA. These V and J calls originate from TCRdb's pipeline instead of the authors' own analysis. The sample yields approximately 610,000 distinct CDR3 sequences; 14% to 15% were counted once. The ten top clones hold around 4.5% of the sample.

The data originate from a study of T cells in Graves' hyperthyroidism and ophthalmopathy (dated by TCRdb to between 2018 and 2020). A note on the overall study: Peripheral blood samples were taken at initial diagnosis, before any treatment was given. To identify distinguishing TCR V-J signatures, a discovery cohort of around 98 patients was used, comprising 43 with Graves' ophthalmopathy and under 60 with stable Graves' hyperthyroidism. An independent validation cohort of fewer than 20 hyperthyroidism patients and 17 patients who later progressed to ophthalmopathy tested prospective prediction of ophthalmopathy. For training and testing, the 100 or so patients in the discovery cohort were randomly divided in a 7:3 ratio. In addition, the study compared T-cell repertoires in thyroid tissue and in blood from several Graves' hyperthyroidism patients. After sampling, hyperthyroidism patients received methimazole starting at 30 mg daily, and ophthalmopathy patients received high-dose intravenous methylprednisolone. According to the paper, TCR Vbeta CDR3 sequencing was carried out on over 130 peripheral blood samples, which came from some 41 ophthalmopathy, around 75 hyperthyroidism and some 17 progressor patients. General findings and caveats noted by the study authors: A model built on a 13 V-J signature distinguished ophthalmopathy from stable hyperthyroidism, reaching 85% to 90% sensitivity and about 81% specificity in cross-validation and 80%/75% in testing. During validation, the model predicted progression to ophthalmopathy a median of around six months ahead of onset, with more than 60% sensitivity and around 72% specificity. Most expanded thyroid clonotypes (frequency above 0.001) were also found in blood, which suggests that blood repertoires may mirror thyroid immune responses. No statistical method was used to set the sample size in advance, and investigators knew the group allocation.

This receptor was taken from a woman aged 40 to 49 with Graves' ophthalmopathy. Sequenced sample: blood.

The nucleotide sequence is given as TGTGCCAGCAAGGATGGGGAGGACTATGGCTACACCTTC. It translates to CASKDGEDYGYTF. The chain links TRBV27 with TRBJ1-2; the D gene remains uncertain. The CDR3 goes from the cysteine to the phenylalanine over 13 residues. The only DNA kept is the CDR3, 39 bases in frame from the first base. The germline V gene (reference sequence) yields MNHEY for CDR1 and SMNVEV for CDR2. The junction carries 12 bases between V and J, which are trimmed by 7 bases and 3 bases respectively.